The entry that follows covers one T cell receptor beta chain sequence. Its antigen is unknown. It is likely a read error: a sequence one base away is far more abundant. This same CDR3 is encoded by further DNA sequences in the sample. This sample is part of a study of shared clonotypes between healthy human individuals. At the level of the study: A few men and two women, aged 18 to 49, were donors. Study-wide results and caveats: Blood was the only sampled material, and tissue repertoires likely differ.

It was across several immunoSEQ plates that each subset's genomic DNA was evenly split. Repertoires were generated with immunoSEQ multiplex PCR, while TCRdb's copy carries only in-frame clones and drops some. The sample has about 1.1 million clones, around three quarters seen once. Trimming shortened V by 3 bases and J by 0 bases, and 6 bases separated the two germline ends. The length of the CDR3 is 13 residues. The germline V gene encodes CDR1 GTSNPN and CDR2 SVGIG (reference sequence). Participating donors were healthy, HIV-negative adults free of recent acute infections or vaccinations. The sample comprised memory CD4+ T cells from PBMCs. As for subset: CD45RA-negative fraction. The clonotype was recovered from a man between 18 and 29 years old in good health. Some clones in this sample may be carry-over from other donors' samples. The chain recombines TRBV30 with TRBJ1-3; D ambiguous. CDR3 amino acids: CAWSLSSGNTIYF. The CDR3 DNA reads TGTGCCTGGAGCTTGAGCTCTGGAAACACCATATATTTT. Full variable domain (outside the CDR3, taken from reference TRBV30 and TRBJ1-3): SQTIHQWPATLVQPVGSPLSLECTVEGTSNPNLYWYRQAAGRGLQLLFYSVGIGQISSEVPQNLSASRPQDRQFILSSKKLLLSDSGFYLCAWSLSSGNTIYFGEGSWLTVV.